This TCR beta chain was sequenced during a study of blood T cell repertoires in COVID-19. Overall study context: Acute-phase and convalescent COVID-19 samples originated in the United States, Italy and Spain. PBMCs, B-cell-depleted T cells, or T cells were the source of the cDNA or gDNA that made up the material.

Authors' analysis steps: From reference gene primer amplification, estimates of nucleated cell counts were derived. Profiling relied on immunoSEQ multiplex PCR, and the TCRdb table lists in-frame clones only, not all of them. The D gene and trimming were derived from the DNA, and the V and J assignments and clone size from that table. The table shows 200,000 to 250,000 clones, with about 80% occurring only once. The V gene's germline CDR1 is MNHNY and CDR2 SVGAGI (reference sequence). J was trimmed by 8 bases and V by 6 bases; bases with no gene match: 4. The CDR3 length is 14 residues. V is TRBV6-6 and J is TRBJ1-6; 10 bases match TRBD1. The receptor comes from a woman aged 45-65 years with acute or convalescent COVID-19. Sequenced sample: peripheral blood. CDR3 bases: TGTGCCAGCAGAAGGGGGACAGGGGATTCACCCCTCCACTTT. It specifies CASRRGTGDSPLHF.